This entry lists 29 T cell receptor beta chains sequenced from one sample in a study of beta chain features in type 1 diabetes. TCRB transcripts that were expressed got sequenced, as all of the isolated RNA had been reverse transcribed. Sequenced by immunoSEQ multiplex PCR; TCRdb stores in-frame clones only, minus some. This repertoire shows roughly 300,000 clones, 12% to 15% found once; its top ten account for approximately 7%. Sequenced input: central memory CD4+ T cells from blood. The origin of the receptors is a man aged 25 to 40 in good health.

This clone has a count of ten or more. The CDR3 DNA reads TGTGCCAGCAGCTTGAGTGTGAGGACAAACGAAAAACTGTTTTTT. Translated, it gives CASSLSVRTNEKLFF. This chain links TRBV5-5 with TRBJ1-4, with D maybe TRBD1 (5 bases). This CDR3 contains 15 residues. With 1 base removed from V and 8 bases from J, the gap between germline ends came to 15 bases. The germline gives CDR1 SGHKS, CDR2 YYEKEE (reference sequence).

Details on this clone: A far bigger clonotype differs at one base, so this is likely a read error. CDR3 loop: CAWRVRIRGELFF. The CDR3 bases are TGTGCCTGGAGGGTACGAATCCGAGGGGAGCTGTTTTTT. This chain links TRBV30 with TRBJ2-2, with unresolved D. Germline values: CDR1 GTSNPN, CDR2 SVGIG (reference sequence). The germline V and J ends were trimmed by 3 bases and 8 bases, with 13 bases remaining between them. The CDR3 is 13 amino acids.

CDR3 protein: CASSLNSGSGEQFF. CDR3 coding DNA: TGTGCCAGCAGCTTAAACAGCGGGAGCGGCGAGCAGTTCTTC. The rearrangement joins TRBV7-3 to TRBJ2-1, with 8 bases matching TRBD2. With V trimmed by 1 base and J by 10 bases, 6 bases remained unmatched. This CDR3 is built from 14 residues. Germline V gives CDR1 SGHTA, CDR2 FQGTGA. Full variable domain (outside the CDR3, taken from reference TRBV7-3 and TRBJ2-1): GAGVSQTPSNKVTEKGKYVELRCDPISGHTALYWYRQSLGQGPEFLIYFQGTGAADDSGLPNDRFFAVRPEGSVSTLKIQRTERGDSAVYLCASSLNSGSGEQFFGPGTRLTVL.

This clone was observed a few times. The chain carries TRBV7-9 and TRBJ2-5; D is possibly TRBD2 (5 bases). V was trimmed by 5 bases and J by 5 bases, leaving 12 bases between them. Germline CDR1 and CDR2: SEHNR and FQNEAQ (reference sequence). The CDR3 length is 13 residues. CDR3 protein: CASSGLAGETQYF. In nucleotides, the CDR3 is TGTGCCAGCAGCGGACTCGCTGGGGAGACCCAGTACTTC.

In its sample, this clone was seen many times. This chain uses TRBV2 with TRBJ1-3, with TRBD1 matching 7 bases. Germline CDR1 is SNHLY and CDR2 is FYNNEI. The J segment lost 0 bases and the V segment lost 6 bases, leaving 5 bases of the junction unmatched. The CDR3 spans 15 residues. The CDR3 nucleotides read TGTGCCAGCAGGGACAGGTCTTCCTCTGGAAACACCATATATTTT. Translation: CASRDRSSSGNTIYF.

V and J are TRBV19 and TRBJ2-2; D may be TRBD1 or TRBD2 (6 bases each). The CDR3 is 15 residues long. V lost 10 bases and J 8 bases, leaving 23 bases between the germline ends. Germline loops: CDR1 LNHDA, CDR2 SQIVND (reference sequence). Here the CDR3 reads CATRLDWGAGGELFF. Here the CDR3 DNA reads TGTGCCACCCGCCTGGATTGGGGGGCAGGAGGGGAGCTGTTTTTT.

This clone was counted only a few times. The V gene is TRBV11-3, the J gene TRBJ2-3; D is perhaps TRBD2 (5 bases). V shed 5 bases and J shed 7 bases, with 10 bases lying between them. Germline lookup yields CDR1 SGHNT and CDR2 YENEEA. The CDR3 totals 12 residues. The CDR3 DNA reads TGTGCCAGCAGCCGGACTGGAAATACGCAGTATTTT. It codes for CASSRTGNTQYF.

Note on this clone: Other DNA sequences of this sample code for an identical CDR3. The J gene is TRBJ2-1, the V gene TRBV7-2; 15 bases fit TRBD2. This CDR3 comprises 18 residues. Per germline, CDR1 SGHTA and CDR2 FQGNSA. Trimming at V came to 3 bases and at J to 7 bases, leaving 10 bases not matched to a gene. CDR3 nucleotide sequence: TGTGCCAGCAGCTTTGGGACTAGCGGGAGGAGGGTGGGGAATGAGCAGTTCTTC. Encoded protein: CASSFGTSGRRVGNEQFF.

This clone was recorded a few times. The rearrangement joins TRBV6-5 to TRBJ1-2; D is perhaps TRBD1 (6 bases). Germline CDR1 MNHEY, CDR2 SVGAGI. The ends were cut back, 4 bases at V and 8 bases at J, with 14 bases in the middle. The CDR3 length is 13 residues. The CDR3 coding sequence is TGTGCCAGCAGTTTGGACGTGGGGGGCGGCTACACCTTC. Protein: CASSLDVGGGYTF.

The genes are TRBV9 and TRBJ2-3; TRBD2 is a possible D gene (6 bases). V dropped 4 bases and J dropped 3 bases, with 12 bases sitting between them. Germline lookup yields CDR1 SGDLS and CDR2 YYNGEE. This CDR3 has 14 amino acids. CDR3: CASSSGSRTDTQYF. CDR3 DNA sequence: TGTGCCAGCAGCTCCGGGAGTCGTACAGATACGCAGTATTTT. Variable domain in full (rest from reference TRBV9 and TRBJ2-3): DSGVTQTPKHLITATGQRVTLRCSPRSGDLSVYWYQQSLDQGLQFLIQYYNGEERAKGNILERFSAQQFPDLHSELNLSSLELGDSALYFCASSSGSRTDTQYFGPGTRLTVL.

The rearrangement links TRBV5-4 to TRBJ2-1, with 12 bases aligning to TRBD2. The CDR3 sequence is 18 residues long. Germline loops: CDR1 SGHNT, CDR2 YYREEE (reference sequence). V lost 4 bases to trimming and J lost 0 bases; unmatched junction nucleotides: 8. DNA of the CDR3: TGTGCCAGCAGCCAAGGTGGACTAGCGGGGAGCTCCTACAATGAGCAGTTCTTC. This sequence encodes CASSQGGLAGSSYNEQFF.

In its sample, this clone ranks as large. The sample has other DNA sequences that encode this CDR3 too. The chain employs TRBV2 and TRBJ2-1; perhaps TRBD1 as D (5 bases). V lost 7 bases to trimming and J lost 5 bases, with 12 bases between them. CDR3 length: 13 amino acids. The V gene's germline CDR1 is SNHLY and CDR2 FYNNEI. The CDR3 coding sequence is TGTGCCAGCATTGGGGCCGTAAACAATGAGCAGTTCTTC. Translation: CASIGAVNNEQFF. Looking up the rest from reference TRBV2 and TRBJ2-1 gives the full variable domain: EPEVTQTPSHQVTQMGQEVILRCVPISNHLYFYWYRQILGQKVEFLVSFYNNEISEKSEIFDDQFSVERPDGSNFTLKIRSTKLEDSAMYFCASIGAVNNEQFFGPGTRLTVL.

The chain combines TRBV18 with TRBJ1-5, with D possibly TRBD1 on 5 matching bases. The V and J ends lost 3 bases and 9 bases respectively, with 18 bases between them. Germline values: CDR1 KGHSH, CDR2 LQKENI. CDR3 length: 15 residues. The CDR3 is CASSPKVGAGLPQHF. CDR3 nucleotide sequence: TGTGCCAGCTCACCTAAAGTAGGGGCCGGGTTGCCCCAGCATTTT.

This clone was observed once. The genes are TRBV7-2 and TRBJ2-1; 10 bases fit TRBD1. The CDR3 runs 15 residues. V was pared by 4 bases and J by 6 bases, with 6 bases of the junction left unmatched. Germline V gene data show CDR1 as SGHTA and CDR2 as FQGNSA. The CDR3 DNA follows: TGTGCCAGCAGCTCGGGACAGGGGAACATCAATGAGCAGTTCTTC. Translating gives CASSSGQGNINEQFF. The full variable domain, completed using reference TRBV7-2 and TRBJ2-1, is GAGVSQSPSNKVTEKGKDVELRCDPISGHTALYWYRQSLGQGLEFLIYFQGNSAPDKSGLPSDRFSAERTGGSVSTLTIQRTQQEDSAVYLCASSSGQGNINEQFFGPGTRLTVL.

Note on this clone: Distinct nucleotide sequences in the sample also encode this CDR3. The V and J genes are TRBV6-6 and TRBJ2-1; 15 bases agree with TRBD2. J was trimmed by 7 bases and V by 8 bases; bases with no gene match: 6. This CDR3 spans 15 amino acids. Germline V lookup: CDR1 MNHNY, CDR2 SVGAGI (reference sequence). The CDR3 DNA reads as TGTGCCAGCTCACCTGGGACTAGCGGGAGGAATGAGCAGTTCTTC. It is translated as CASSPGTSGRNEQFF.

The chain combines TRBV6-5 with TRBJ2-7; a weak D match, TRBD1 (5 bases). The CDR3 is made up of 14 amino acids. The germline V gene has CDR1 MNHEY and CDR2 SVGAGI. V lost 5 bases, J lost 3 bases, and 14 bases lay in between. CDR3 in amino acids: CASSQGSHIYEQYF. CDR3 in DNA: TGTGCCAGCAGTCAGGGTTCCCATATCTACGAGCAGTACTTC.

This clone was recorded a few times. The rearrangement joins TRBV11-1 to TRBJ2-3; possibly TRBD2 for D (6 bases). Germline V CDR1 and CDR2: SGHAT, FQDESV (reference sequence). The CDR3 sequence is 17 residues long. The ends were cut back, 4 bases at V and 4 bases at J, with 21 bases in the middle. The CDR3 DNA sequence: TGTGCCAGCAGCTCCGGCCGGGGCGGGATCGGCGCAGATACGCAGTATTTT. It translates to CASSSGRGGIGADTQYF.

This clone showed up just a few times. This chain links TRBV7-2 with TRBJ1-5; tentative D call: TRBD1 (6 bases). Between the trimmed V and J ends, which lost 1 base and 13 bases, there was a span of 14 bases. Germline V gene sequence: CDR1 SGHTA, CDR2 FQGNSA. This CDR3 has 13 amino acids. CDR3 region: CASSLGINREQHF. The CDR3 coding sequence is TGTGCCAGCAGCTTAGGTATTAACAGGGAGCAGCATTTT.

The rearrangement joins TRBV19 to TRBJ2-2, with D unclear. The germline V gene has CDR1 LNHDA and CDR2 SQIVND (reference sequence). Trimming pared 6 bases from V and 0 bases from J, leaving 11 bases between. CDR3 length equals 15 residues. CDR3 in amino acids: CASRVGNANTGELFF. CDR3 nucleotide sequence: TGTGCCAGTAGGGTAGGCAACGCGAACACCGGGGAGCTGTTTTTT.

This clone showed up just a few times. CDR3 in amino acids: CASSYWGQATDTQYF. DNA for the CDR3: TGTGCCAGCAGCTACTGGGGGCAGGCGACAGATACGCAGTATTTT. The V and J genes are TRBV11-2 and TRBJ2-3; TRBD1 is a possible D gene (6 bases). The V end was cut by 4 bases, the J end by 3 bases, with 14 bases between. The CDR3 has 15 residues. Germline CDR1 is SGHAT and CDR2 is FQNNGV.

The chain has TRBV10-3 and TRBJ1-2; D is possibly TRBD1 (5 bases). From germline, CDR1 is ENHRY and CDR2 SYGVKD. V was pared by 5 bases and J by 8 bases, with 30 bases between. The CDR3 loop spans 18 amino acids. DNA for the CDR3: TGTGCCATCAGTCCTACTGGGCTACTTCGGCAGGGCAGCGACGGCTACACCTTC. It is translated as CAISPTGLLRQGSDGYTF.

This clone has more than one count but fewer than ten. The chain uses TRBV2 and TRBJ2-5, with TRBD2 matching 9 bases. Germline assignment: CDR1 SNHLY and CDR2 FYNNEI. V was clipped by 9 bases and J by 4 bases; unmatched bases: 21. The CDR3 loop spans 18 amino acids. DNA for the CDR3: TGTGCCAGTATCCGAAAGCTTAGGCGGGGGGGCCGTCTAGAGACCCAGTACTTC. As protein: CASIRKLRRGGRLETQYF.

Worth noting for this clone: A read error may produce the germline difference seen at one junction end. This chain links TRBV10-3 with TRBJ2-5; the D gene is possibly TRBD2 (6 bases). Per the germline V gene, CDR1 is ENHRY and CDR2 is SYGVKD. The CDR3 has 14 amino acids. This CDR3 reads CASSYSGTGKTQYF. The CDR3 DNA reads TGTGCCAGCAGTTACTCGGGGACTGGAAAGACCCAGTACTTC.

This clone has just a few counts. The CDR3 is CSASKRDEQFF. The CDR3 DNA reads as TGCAGTGCTAGCAAAAGGGATGAGCAGTTCTTC. The chain employs TRBV20-1 and TRBJ2-1; no clear D. This CDR3 spans 11 amino acids. Deletions cut 3 bases from V and 8 bases from J, with 8 bases between. Germline V gives CDR1 DFQATT, CDR2 SNEGSKA (reference sequence).

V and J are TRBV9 and TRBJ2-2, with D uncertain. Per germline, CDR1 SGDLS and CDR2 YYNGEE. The CDR3 length is 12 residues. Trimming took off 0 bases at V and 7 bases at J, with 4 bases between the two ends. Here the CDR3 DNA reads TGTGCCAGCAGCGTAGACAACGGGGAGCTGTTTTTT. Protein sequence: CASSVDNGELFF.

This clone was seen a handful of times. The rearrangement links TRBV11-3 to TRBJ2-1, with D perhaps TRBD1 or TRBD2 (5 bases each). Per germline, CDR1 SGHNT and CDR2 YENEEA. The CDR3 is 17 amino acids. The V end was cut by 2 bases, the J end by 8 bases, with 22 bases between. The CDR3 protein is CASSLSRGPMSIDEQFF. In nucleotides, the CDR3 is TGTGCCAGCAGCTTATCCCGGGGACCAATGTCAATCGATGAGCAGTTCTTC.

This clone was counted a few times. The chain links TRBV7-7 to TRBJ2-1; no reliable D call. The V and J ends lost 3 bases and 8 bases respectively, with 5 bases between them. Germline values: CDR1 SSHAT, CDR2 FNYEAQ (reference sequence). The CDR3 consists of 11 residues. The CDR3 loop reads CASSFSHEQFF. As DNA, the CDR3 is TGTGCCAGCAGCTTTAGCCATGAGCAGTTCTTC.

V is TRBV9 and J is TRBJ1-6; the match to TRBD1 covers 7 bases. This CDR3 is built from 14 residues. J was trimmed by 10 bases and V by 4 bases; bases with no gene match: 8. CDR1 and CDR2 (germline): SGDLS, YYNGEE. CDR3 region: CASSLDRAKSPLHF. In DNA, the CDR3 is TGTGCCAGCAGCCTAGACAGGGCGAAATCACCCCTCCACTTT.

The chain has TRBV30 and TRBJ2-3; TRBD2 matches 12 bases. The CDR3 is 18 amino acids. Germline lookup yields CDR1 GTSNPN and CDR2 SVGIG (reference sequence). J gave up 1 base and V 1 base, and 9 bases lay outside the gene matches. For the CDR3, the DNA is TGTGCCTGGAGTGGCCTAGCGGGAGGGGAGATGGGCACAGATACGCAGTATTTT. Translated: CAWSGLAGGEMGTDTQYF.